This T cell receptor beta chain derives from a study of cytomegalovirus exposure and HLA in healthy donors. Study summary: For the roughly 400 genotyped donors, about 79% fell within the Caucasian-associated ancestry cluster.

Researchers ran the PCR with 60 Vbeta and 13 Jbeta primers. Only in-frame clones appear in the TCRdb table, and some are missing; sequencing was by immunoSEQ multiplex PCR. The sample contains about 160,000 clones, approximately 80% of which appear only once. V was pared by 6 bases and J by 1 base, with 6 bases between. CDR3 size: 12 residues. Germline assignment: CDR1 MDHEN and CDR2 SYDVKM. Sequences were obtained from PBMCs. The receptor's source is a man between 25 and 39 years old in good health and CMV-seronegative. This rearrangement joins TRBV28 to TRBJ1-1; D is ambiguous. The CDR3 DNA is TGTGCCAGCAGCCAATCGAACACTGAAGCTTTCTTT. Encoded protein: CASSQSNTEAFF.